Listed below are T cell receptor beta chains from one sample, sequenced in a study of blood T cells in healthy people across ages. A single record per CDR3 protein comes from TCRdb applying MiXCR to the 5' RACE reads. The sample shows 980,000 or so distinct CDR3 sequences, roughly 43% of them seen only once. Sample: blood. The source is a young man in good health. Each CDR3 is given with its conserved first and last residue. Each record gives: V gene, D gene, clone size, J gene, CDR3 protein, CDR3 DNA. D genes are given only for firm matches. Size tells how often a clone was seen (once, few, many) or the class of an expanded clone, and some rows leave it out.

TRBV27	TRBD2	many	TRBJ2-7	CASSLSSGDYEQYF	TGTGCCAGCAGTCTTTCAAGCGGGGACTACGAGCAGTACTTC
TRBV28	-	many	TRBJ1-5	CASRTDRTFNQPQHF	TGTGCCAGCAGAACTGACAGGACTTTCAATCAGCCCCAGCATTTT
TRBV20-1	-	-	TRBJ2-1	CSAKGRGREQFF	TGCAGTGCTAAGGGACGGGGGCGAGAGCAGTTCTTC
TRBV3-1	-	-	TRBJ2-5	CASSQTPDWKETQYF	TGTGCCAGCAGCCAGACCCCGGACTGGAAAGAGACCCAGTACTTC
TRBV24-1	TRBD2	-	TRBJ2-5	CATSDPRTSPETQYF	TGTGCCACCAGTGATCCCCGGACTAGTCCAGAGACCCAGTACTTC
TRBV2	-	-	TRBJ2-7	CASSEAPEQYF	TGTGCCAGCAGTGAAGCTCCCGAGCAGTACTTC
TRBV6-1	-	few	TRBJ1-5	CASSEVRQFNQPQHF	TGTGCCAGCAGTGAAGTAAGGCAGTTCAATCAGCCCCAGCATTTT
TRBV20-1	TRBD2	few	TRBJ2-1	CSAPPPSGGNNEQFF	TGCAGTGCCCCTCCGCCGAGCGGGGGGAACAATGAGCAGTTCTTC
TRBV11-2	-	-	TRBJ1-4	CASSTQTAFFEKLFF	TGTGCCAGCAGCACGCAGACAGCCTTCTTTGAAAAACTGTTTTTT
TRBV2	TRBD2	-	TRBJ2-1	CASMQLPSGVYNEQFF	TGTGCCAGCATGCAACTACCTAGCGGGGTTTACAATGAGCAGTTCTTC
TRBV6-1	-	-	TRBJ2-7	CASRVGQGPSYERYF	TGTGCCAGCAGAGTAGGGCAGGGGCCGTCCTACGAGCGGTACTTC
TRBV20-1	-	few	TRBJ2-7	CSARDELTHYNEQYF	TGCAGTGCTAGAGATGAACTAACCCACTACAATGAGCAGTACTTC
TRBV5-1	-	-	TRBJ1-2	CASSNGGTYGYTF	TGCGCCAGCAGTAACGGAGGAACCTATGGCTACACCTTC
TRBV2	-	-	TRBJ2-1	CASRVQGIPNEEQFF	TGTGCCAGCAGGGTACAAGGTATCCCCAATGAGGAGCAGTTCTTC
TRBV7-2	TRBD1	few	TRBJ1-1	CASSLRQGSSEAFF	TGTGCCAGCAGCTTGCGACAGGGGAGTTCCGAAGCTTTCTTT
TRBV7-6	TRBD1	-	TRBJ2-7	CASSSGQGNAYEQYF	TGTGCCAGCAGCTCGGGACAGGGGAACGCCTACGAGCAGTACTTC
TRBV11-3	-	-	TRBJ1-2	CASSLDYRGRGYGYTF	TGTGCCAGCAGCTTAGATTATCGGGGGCGCGGCTATGGCTACACCTTC